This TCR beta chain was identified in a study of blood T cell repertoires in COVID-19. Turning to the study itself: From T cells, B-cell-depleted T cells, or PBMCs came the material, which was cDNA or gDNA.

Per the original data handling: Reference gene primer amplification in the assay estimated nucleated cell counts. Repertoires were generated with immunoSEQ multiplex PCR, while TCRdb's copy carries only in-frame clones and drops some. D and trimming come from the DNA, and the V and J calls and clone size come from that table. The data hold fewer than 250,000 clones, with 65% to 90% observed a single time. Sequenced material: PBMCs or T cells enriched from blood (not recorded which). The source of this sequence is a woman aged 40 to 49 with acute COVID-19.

In DNA form, the CDR3 reads TGCAGCGTTAGGACAGGACTCACTGAAGCTTTCTTT. It encodes CSVRTGLTEAFF. V usage is TRBV29-1 and J usage is TRBJ1-1; 7 nucleotides align to TRBD1. CDR1 and CDR2 (germline): SQVTM, ANQGSEA. V shed 5 bases, J shed 4 bases, and the junction held 4 bases outside the gene matches. The CDR3 runs 12 residues.